Shown below are 2 T cell receptor beta chains from a single sample sequenced in a study of response to subunit inactivated influenza vaccine. TCRdb independently ran MiXCR on the RT-PCR reads; one entry per CDR3 protein. Found here are approximately 680,000 distinct CDR3 sequences, 15% to 19% of them singletons; the top ten hold around a tenth. The material sequenced was PBMCs from blood, taken roughly 13 days after vaccination. The source is a man over 45 who received an inactivated influenza vaccine.

J is TRBJ2-3 and V is TRBV19, with unresolved D. The CDR3 length is 14 residues. Germline CDR1 reads LNHDA; CDR2 reads SQIVND (reference sequence). V lost 5 bases and J lost 6, with 15 bases in between. CDR3 DNA sequence: TGTGCCAGTAGTCTGGACCGAGCCAGGGATACGCAGTATTTT. This encodes CASSLDRARDTQYF.

This clonotype appeared once. The genes are TRBV6-5 and TRBJ2-2; TRBD1 matches 9 bases. The CDR3 sequence is 16 residues long. Germline V gene lookup returns CDR1 MNHEY and CDR2 SVGAGI. The V segment lost 4 bases and the J segment 6 bases; nucleotides outside the gene matches: 9. The CDR3 is CASSFPGTGFSGELFF. The CDR3, as DNA: TGTGCCAGCAGTTTCCCCGGGACAGGGTTCTCCGGGGAGCTGTTTTTT.